A single sample is the source of the 30 T cell receptor beta chains below, sequenced in a study of control samples from healthy donors and cancer patients (dated by TCRdb to 2018 to 2020). To prepare the library, the immunoSEQ multiplex PCR assay was applied. The immuneACCESS repertoire file appears here via TCRdb, limited to in-frame rearrangements. These files lack a portion of the clones; in checked studies, under half of the deficit traces to unresolved V genes, and the cause of the others is not known. This sample comprises some 120,000 clones, about 93% of them detected only once. The ten biggest clones cover approximately 2.7% of the sample. Input material: blood. These receptors all come from a man between 18 and 29 years old in good health.

The J gene is TRBJ2-5, the V gene TRBV12-3 or TRBV12-4; D not resolved. Trimming removed 7 bases at V and 5 bases at J, with 11 bases between. The CDR3 covers 12 residues. The CDR3 bases are TGTGCCAGCACTCCAGACCGGGAGACCCAGTACTTC. Translating gives CASTPDRETQYF.

V usage is TRBV29-1 and J usage is TRBJ1-1; D is uncertain. The V gene lost 8 bases and the J gene lost 0 bases, with 13 bases spanning the gap. Germline V gene data show CDR1 as SQVTM and CDR2 as ANQGSEA. The CDR3 is 13 amino acids. Here the CDR3 DNA reads TGCAGCTTACAAGCACAACTGAACACTGAAGCTTTCTTT. Encoded protein: CSLQAQLNTEAFF.

This chain links TRBV27 with TRBJ1-2, with TRBD1 identical over 8 bases. With V trimmed by 3 bases and J by 7 bases, 4 bases remained unmatched. This CDR3 spans 13 amino acids. Germline CDR1 MNHEY, CDR2 SMNVEV (reference sequence). The CDR3: CASSLQGAGGYTF. DNA for the CDR3: TGTGCCAGCAGTTTGCAGGGGGCGGGTGGCTACACCTTC.

A single count supports this clone. The V gene is TRBV5-4, the J gene TRBJ2-1; D unresolved. Trimming pared 0 bases from V and 7 bases from J, leaving 5 bases between. From germline, CDR1 is SGHNT and CDR2 YYREEE (reference sequence). The CDR3 spans 12 residues. CDR3 loop: CASSLDRNEQFF. CDR3 sequence (DNA): TGTGCCAGCAGCTTGGACAGAAATGAGCAGTTCTTC.

V gene TRBV3-1 (or the pseudogene TRBV3-2) combines with J gene TRBJ2-1, with D unclear. The V gene lost 0 bases and the J gene lost 9 bases, with 18 bases spanning the gap. This CDR3 contains 16 residues. CDR1 and CDR2 (germline): LGHDT, YNNKEL (reference sequence). CDR3 DNA sequence: TGTGCCAGCAGCCAAGAAGGCCTGAGTTTATCGGGTGAGCAGTTCTTC. It encodes CASSQEGLSLSGEQFF.

The chain has TRBV27 and TRBJ1-5; 10 bases are shared with TRBD1. The CDR3 is made up of 16 amino acids. Trimming cost V 6 bases and J 6 bases; bases outside gene matches: 11. Per the germline V gene, CDR1 is MNHEY and CDR2 is SMNVEV (reference sequence). The CDR3 sequence: CASSTQGDRGGQPQHF. CDR3 in DNA: TGTGCCAGCAGCACCCAGGGGGACAGGGGAGGTCAGCCCCAGCATTTT.

V usage is TRBV28 and J usage is TRBJ2-6, with D possibly TRBD1 on 6 matching bases. The CDR3 extends over 14 amino acids. V gave up 4 bases and J gave up 9 bases, with 13 bases separating them. CDR1 is MDHEN and CDR2 is SYDVKM in the germline V gene. Written as DNA, the CDR3 is TGTGCCAGCAGTTCGCCAGGGGTCCTCAACGTCCTGACTTTC. This sequence encodes CASSSPGVLNVLTF.

The genes are TRBV27 and TRBJ1-6; weak D call: TRBD1 (5 bases). V dropped 5 bases and J dropped 4 bases, with 18 bases sitting between them. Germline V gene data show CDR1 as MNHEY and CDR2 as SMNVEV (reference sequence). CDR3 size: 17 residues. The CDR3 loop reads CASSPTRGEVYNSPLHF. For the CDR3, the DNA is TGTGCCAGCAGTCCCACCCGGGGGGAGGTTTATAATTCACCCCTCCACTTT.

The chain employs TRBV11-2 and TRBJ2-5; 10 bases align to TRBD1. V was pared by 1 base and J by 5 bases, with 7 bases of the junction left unmatched. The CDR3 is made up of 16 amino acids. Germline CDR1 SGHAT, CDR2 FQNNGV. The CDR3 spells CASSLGGTGVVETQYF. CDR3 coding DNA: TGTGCCAGCAGCTTAGGAGGGACAGGGGTGGTTGAGACCCAGTACTTC. The full variable domain, in which reference TRBV11-2 and TRBJ2-5 provide the parts outside the CDR3, is EAGVAQSPRYKIIEKRQSVAFWCNPISGHATLYWYQQILGQGPKLLIQFQNNGVVDDSQLPKDRFSAERLKGVDSTLKIQPAKLEDSAVYLCASSLGGTGVVETQYFGPGTRLLVL.

The chain uses TRBV25-1 and TRBJ2-1, with TRBD2 identical over 7 bases. The CDR3 totals 16 residues. Per germline, CDR1 MGHDK and CDR2 SYGVNS. V lost 4 bases to trimming and J lost 0 bases; unmatched junction nucleotides: 6. This CDR3 is CASSANSGPSYNEQFF. The CDR3 bases are TGTGCCAGCAGTGCAAATAGCGGGCCCTCCTACAATGAGCAGTTCTTC.

This chain connects TRBV5-8 to TRBJ2-3; 9 positions match TRBD1. With 4 bases clipped from V and 3 bases from J, the junction kept 9 bases outside the gene matches. Germline V lookup: CDR1 SGHTS, CDR2 YDEGEE. The CDR3 is 16 amino acids. CDR3: CASSGTGGLRTDTQYF. The CDR3 region has the DNA TGTGCCAGCAGCGGCACAGGGGGCCTTAGGACAGATACGCAGTATTTT. Supplemented by reference TRBV5-8 and TRBJ2-3, the full variable domain reads EAGVTQSPTHLIKTRGQQATLRCSPISGHTSVYWYQQALGLGLQFLLWYDEGEERNRGNFPPRFSGRQFPNYSSELNVNALELEDSALYLCASSGTGGLRTDTQYFGPGTRLTVL.

The chain has TRBV28 and TRBJ2-7, with D perhaps TRBD2 (6 bases). V was shortened by 5 bases and J by 3 bases, with 20 bases between the two germline ends. CDR3 size: 16 residues. Germline V gene lookup returns CDR1 MDHEN and CDR2 SYDVKM. CDR3 coding DNA: TGTGCCAGCAGTCCATGGAGGGCGCTGGTGGGCTACGAGCAGTACTTC. Its translation: CASSPWRALVGYEQYF.

J is TRBJ1-2 and V is TRBV5-4; 8 nucleotides align to TRBD1. CDR3 length: 14 residues. The germline V gene has CDR1 SGHNT and CDR2 YYREEE (reference sequence). V trimming: 3 bases; J trimming: 2 bases; junction bases outside the gene matches: 3. CDR3: CASSSWTGNYGYTF. In DNA form, the CDR3 reads TGTGCCAGCAGCTCATGGACAGGGAACTATGGCTACACCTTC. Using reference TRBV5-4 and TRBJ1-2 for the parts outside the CDR3, the full variable domain is ETGVTQSPTHLIKTRGQQVTLRCSSQSGHNTVSWYQQALGQGPQFIFQYYREEENGRGNFPPRFSGLQFPNYSSELNVNALELDDSALYLCASSSWTGNYGYTFGSGTRLTVV.

This clone appeared once. The V gene is TRBV3-1 (or the pseudogene TRBV3-2), the J gene TRBJ2-1, with 10 positions matching TRBD2. The germline V gene encodes CDR1 LGHDT and CDR2 YNNKEL (reference sequence). The CDR3 is 15 residues long. Losses at the gene ends were 4 bases for V and 5 bases for J; bases not matched to a gene: 5. This CDR3 reads CASSLGLAAHNEQFF. The CDR3 bases are TGTGCCAGCAGCCTAGGACTAGCGGCACACAATGAGCAGTTCTTC.

V usage is TRBV3-1 (or the pseudogene TRBV3-2) and J usage is TRBJ1-5; perhaps TRBD1 as D (5 bases). Germline V CDR1 and CDR2: LGHDT, YNNKEL (reference sequence). V gave up 4 bases and J gave up 6 bases, with 19 bases separating them. The CDR3 length is 16 residues. The DNA for the CDR3 is TGTGCCAGCAGCCCAGTCGCGGGGCCAGGATTTCAGCCCCAGCATTTT. It codes for CASSPVAGPGFQPQHF.

This clone showed up just a few times. In DNA form, the CDR3 reads TGTGCCAGCAGTTTCGCCCGGGGTGTTAGTGGCTACACCTTC. This codes for CASSFARGVSGYTF. This rearrangement joins TRBV28 to TRBJ1-2; D ambiguous. V was cut by 3 bases and J by 7 bases, with 15 bases left in between. Germline assignment: CDR1 MDHEN and CDR2 SYDVKM. The CDR3 sequence is 14 residues long.

The CDR3 sequence is CASSLNYYNEQFF. The CDR3 DNA sequence: TGTGCCAGCAGCTTAAACTATTACAATGAGCAGTTCTTC. The chain is built from TRBV5-4 and TRBJ2-1; no clear D. V was pared by 2 bases and J by 4 bases, with 7 bases between. Germline V gene data show CDR1 as SGHNT and CDR2 as YYREEE (reference sequence). The CDR3 spans 13 residues.

This chain links TRBV4-3 with TRBJ2-7, with 7 bases that match TRBD2. The CDR3 spans 16 residues. Germline-derived CDR1 and CDR2 are LGHNA and YSLEER. The V gene end was trimmed by 0 bases and the J gene end by 4 bases; junction bases not matched to a gene: 9. The DNA of the CDR3 is TGCGCCAGCAGCCAAGATCGGGGGGTGATACAATACGAGCAGTACGTC. Amino acids: CASSQDRGVIQYEQYV.

V is TRBV2 and J is TRBJ2-6, with D maybe TRBD1 (6 bases). Trimming took off 6 bases at V and 2 bases at J, with 14 bases between the two ends. Germline V CDR1 and CDR2: SNHLY, FYNNEI. This CDR3 contains 16 residues. In DNA form, the CDR3 reads TGTGCCAGCAGCAAACAGGGCTTAGCTGGGGCCAACGTCCTGACTTTC. This encodes CASSKQGLAGANVLTF.

This clone was recorded only once. V usage is TRBV5-1 and J usage is TRBJ2-3, with 15 nucleotides matching TRBD2. CDR3 size: 17 residues. The V and J ends lost 4 bases and 5 bases, in that order; junction bases with no gene match: 8. Per the germline V gene, CDR1 is SGHRS and CDR2 is YFSETQ. This CDR3 is CASSPWTSGRAIDTQYF. The CDR3, as DNA: TGCGCCAGCAGCCCCTGGACTAGCGGGAGGGCCATAGATACGCAGTATTTT.

The CDR3 DNA sequence: TGTGCCAGCAGCGCCTTTGGGATAGACGAGCAGTACGTC. Residues: CASSAFGIDEQYV. V and J are TRBV6-5 and TRBJ2-7; no reliable D call. From germline, CDR1 is MNHEY and CDR2 SVGAGI. V lost 6 bases and J lost 5, with 14 bases in between. CDR3 length equals 13 residues.

The V gene is TRBV28, the J gene TRBJ1-1; D remains unclear. The germline V and J ends were trimmed by 7 bases and 7 bases, with 16 bases remaining between them. The length of the CDR3 is 13 residues. Germline CDR1 MDHEN, CDR2 SYDVKM. The CDR3 loop reads CASTHPGIIEAFF. The CDR3 DNA follows: TGTGCCAGCACACACCCCGGTATCATTGAAGCTTTCTTT.

The chain couples TRBV14 to TRBJ1-2; D not resolved. Trimming cost V 1 base and J 6 bases, with 9 bases left between them. This CDR3 has 13 amino acids. Germline-derived CDR1 and CDR2 are SGHDN and FVKESK. The CDR3 reads CASSQALADGYTF. CDR3 DNA sequence: TGTGCCAGCAGCCAAGCACTGGCAGATGGCTACACCTTC.

The V and J genes are TRBV29-1 and TRBJ1-1, with TRBD1 identical over 7 bases. The germline V gene encodes CDR1 SQVTM and CDR2 ANQGSEA. The J segment lost 4 bases and the V segment lost 5 bases, leaving 4 bases of the junction unmatched. This CDR3 has 12 amino acids. The CDR3 region is CSVQGDSTEAFF. CDR3 bases: TGCAGCGTTCAGGGGGACAGCACTGAAGCTTTCTTT.

The genes are TRBV10-1 and TRBJ1-6; 8 positions match TRBD1. Per the germline V gene, CDR1 is WNHNN and CDR2 is SYGVQD (reference sequence). The CDR3 length is 14 residues. With 6 bases clipped from V and 5 bases from J, the junction kept 3 bases outside the gene matches. Here the CDR3 DNA reads TGCGCCAGCAGCTCGGACAGGGATAATTCACCCCTCCACTTT. The encoded protein is CASSSDRDNSPLHF.

The chain combines TRBV7-2 with TRBJ1-1, with 8 bases matching TRBD1. Germline CDR1 SGHTA, CDR2 FQGNSA. Trimming removed 3 bases from V and 1 base from J; junction bases left unmatched: 1. The CDR3 length is 14 residues. The CDR3 here is CASSFGQGNTEAFF. The CDR3 bases are TGTGCCAGCAGCTTCGGACAGGGGAACACTGAAGCTTTCTTT.

This chain joins TRBV19 and TRBJ2-5; 8 bases match TRBD2. CDR3 length equals 14 residues. V was clipped by 5 bases and J by 4 bases; unmatched bases: 6. Germline values: CDR1 LNHDA, CDR2 SQIVND (reference sequence). CDR3 protein: CASSPAAGGETQYF. CDR3 bases: TGTGCCAGTAGTCCCGCCGCGGGGGGAGAGACCCAGTACTTC.

This chain links TRBV9 with TRBJ1-6; TRBD1 might be the D (5 bases). The V end lost 4 bases, the J end lost 9 bases, and 20 bases lay between the germline ends. Germline V CDR1 and CDR2: SGDLS, YYNGEE. CDR3 length: 16 residues. CDR3 coding DNA: TGTGCCAGCAGCACCCGGGCGGGCAGGGAATCTTCACCCCTCCACTTT. Its protein is CASSTRAGRESSPLHF.

The rearrangement joins TRBV5-8 to TRBJ2-5; 10 positions match TRBD1. V was pared by 4 bases and J by 5 bases, with 5 bases of the junction left unmatched. This CDR3 comprises 14 residues. The germline gives CDR1 SGHTS, CDR2 YDEGEE. The CDR3 sequence: CASSRTGGVETQYF. The CDR3 DNA sequence: TGTGCCAGCAGCCGGACAGGGGGAGTGGAGACCCAGTACTTC.

The genes are TRBV7-2 and TRBJ2-3, with D perhaps given as TRBD1 or TRBD2 (6 bases each). V lost 6 bases, J lost 3 bases, and 16 bases lay in between. Per the germline V gene, CDR1 is SGHTA and CDR2 is FQGNSA. The CDR3 sequence is 15 residues long. The CDR3 DNA reads as TGTGCCAGCAGTCCGAACGGGGGCGGAACAGATACGCAGTATTTT. This translates into CASSPNGGGTDTQYF. Looking up the rest from reference TRBV7-2 and TRBJ2-3 gives the full variable domain: GAGVSQSPSNKVTEKGKDVELRCDPISGHTALYWYRQSLGQGLEFLIYFQGNSAPDKSGLPSDRFSAERTGGSVSTLTIQRTQQEDSAVYLCASSPNGGGTDTQYFGPGTRLTVL.